Below, one T cell receptor beta chain is given with its context. The target of this receptor is not known. The input lacks base qualities; no much larger clone sits a single base away. The sample is drawn from a study of T cell responses to AZD1222 COVID-19 vaccine (dated by TCRdb to the early 2020s). Notes on the research overall: TCR sequencing was performed for about 240 trial participants, of whom around 200 were given two doses of AZD1222 and 26 were given two doses of MenACWY control vaccine. Enrollment into the trials was organized by age into subgroups of 18-55, 56-69 and 70-plus years, and those subgroups contained approximately 150, 30 and 60 TCR-sequenced participants, respectively.

Overall study results and their limits: Spike-specific TCR breadth and depth rose significantly after two AZD1222 doses compared with day 0 and with MenACWY recipients. Reportedly, almost half of the unique spike-specific TCRs recognized epitopes lying outside the regions that are mutated in the B.1.351 and B.1.1.7 variants. The whole spike protein was spanned by vaccine-associated CD4 TCRs, and dominant responses were seen in regions 160-218 and 743-854. Because no day 14 peak-response samples were available, repertoires were characterized only after the peak T cell response. Conclusions about previously exposed vaccinees are limited, since just a handful of AZD1222 recipients were seropositive for SARS-CoV-2 at baseline. The 56-69-year group was small, and its depth increase did not reach significance, likely because of low power. Participants were mostly white British and included more females than males, and it was suggested by the authors that clonal diversity may have been underestimated.

V is reduced by 0 bases and J by 10 bases, leaving a spacing of 9 bases between them. Via the germline V gene (reference sequence), CDR1 is LNHNV and CDR2 YYDKDF. The CDR3 runs 12 residues from the cysteine to the phenylalanine. Here the CDR3 DNA is all that survives: 36 bases in frame from base 1. The CDR3 regions of human TCRbeta chains were analyzed by immunosequencing. The study's processing was this. Repertoire TCRs were matched against a reference library of SARS-CoV-2-specific TCRs generated with the MIRA antigen-specificity platform. Breadth was defined as the fraction of unique TCRs that were SARS-CoV-2-associated, and depth was defined as the fraction of total T cells that were SARS-CoV-2-associated. Using the MIRA data, every spike-specific TCR was mapped to the spike region that the TCR reacted to and assigned to either a CD4 or a CD8 class. Log10-transformed breadth and depth values were compared by one-way ANOVA with Sidak's multiple comparisons tests. TCRdb took this table from immuneACCESS and kept in-frame rearrangements with V and J called. Such tables lack part of the clones; where checked against another copy, unresolved V genes explain under half of the gap, and the rest is unexplained. The V and J calls and the clone size are those of that table, but D and trimming were determined from the DNA. For this sample there are about 140,000 clones; roughly nine tenths appear just once. The ten largest clones add up to roughly 1.3% of the sample.

In the paper's terms, the time point label means: about 28 days (+/-7) after the second vaccine dose. AZD1222 recipients with second doses at about 4 weeks or about 12 weeks were pooled, because spike-specific TCR depth and breadth did not differ between schedules. Samples from vaccinated people were obtained from the UK trials COV001 and COV002, which included a single-blind randomized controlled phase 2/3 trial of AZD1222 (ChAdOx1 nCoV-19) in healthy adults. For TCRbeta chain sequencing, PBMC samples from trial participants were taken at day 0 and at day 28 after the second dose. This sequence was found in an adult who received the AZD1222 COVID-19 vaccine. The chain joins TRBV15 to TRBJ2-5, with the D gene too uncertain to name. Material: peripheral blood, obtained 28 days after the second AZD1222 dose. The CDR3 here reads CATSRDRQHQYF. Here is the DNA: TGTGCCACCAGCAGAGATAGGCAGCACCAGTACTTC.